This T cell receptor (beta chain) was identified in a study of blood T cell repertoires in COVID-19. Study at large: Acute-phase and convalescent COVID-19 samples originated in the United States, Italy and Spain. The analysed material was cDNA or gDNA that came from T cells, B-cell-depleted T cells, or PBMCs.

In the authors' methods: By means of reference gene primer amplification, nucleated cell counts were estimated. The repertoire was sequenced with immunoSEQ multiplex PCR; TCRdb's copy has only in-frame clones and lacks some. From that table come the V and J calls and clone size; the DNA was used to work out D and trimming. The table shows about 530,000 clones, with about 89% occurring only once. The CDR3 runs 16 residues. Germline V CDR1 and CDR2: MGHRA, YSYEKL. With V trimmed by 4 bases and J by 4 bases, 7 bases remained unmatched. Patients at the Seattle site were enrolled during active infection and followed longitudinally.

The TCR originated in a woman between 50 and 59 years old with COVID-19, enrolled during active disease. Sequenced: peripheral blood. This chain joins TRBV4-1 and TRBJ2-2, with TRBD2 identical over 9 bases. The CDR3 DNA sequence: TGCGCCAGCAGCCCTCTGCGGGGGGGGACCACCGGGGAGCTGTTTTTT. Its protein is CASSPLRGGTTGELFF.